Listed below are T cell receptor beta chains from one sample, sequenced in a study of chemoradiotherapy in HPV16-positive cancers. Repertoires were generated with immunoSEQ multiplex PCR, while TCRdb's copy carries only in-frame clones and drops some. The top ten hold about a tenth of the sample, which has some 9,700 clones, 78% seen once. The sample here was taken from a patient who underwent chemoradiotherapy. The source of these receptors is a human donor with HPV-associated anogenital cancer. Each CDR3 is given with its conserved first and last residue. D genes are given only for firm matches. Clone size is not always given. Where it is, it says once, few, many or a class for expanded clones.

size: .
D: TRBD1
J: TRBJ1-6
V: TRBV10-3
DNA: TGTGCCATCAGTGAGACCGACGCTCCGGGACAGGGGTTCTTTAATTCACCCCTCCACTTT
CDR3: CAISETDAPGQGFFNSPLHF

size: .
D: .
J: TRBJ2-3
V: TRBV28
DNA: TGTGCCAGCAGCCACAACCAATTTGGGGATACGCAGTATTTT
CDR3: CASSHNQFGDTQYF

size: few
D: .
J: TRBJ1-4
V: TRBV20-1
DNA: TGCAAAGCGCAGGGTGGTGAAAAACTGTTTTTT
CDR3: CKAQGGEKLFF

size: .
D: .
J: TRBJ1-1
V: TRBV9
DNA: TGTGCCAGCAGCCCACACACCGACACTGAAGCTTTCTTT
CDR3: CASSPHTDTEAFF

size: .
D: TRBD1
J: TRBJ1-1
V: TRBV11-2
DNA: TGTGCCAGCAGCTCTCCTAGACAGGGCGCTGAAGCTTTCTTT
CDR3: CASSSPRQGAEAFF

size: once
D: .
J: TRBJ2-5
V: TRBV5-4
DNA: TGTGCCAGCAGCTTAGGGGGGCTACCGTGGGGAGAGACCCAGTACTTC
CDR3: CASSLGGLPWGETQYF

size: few
D: TRBD1
J: TRBJ1-6
V: TRBV30
DNA: TGTGCCTGGAAAATGAGGGACAGGGCTTCACCCCTCCACTTT
CDR3: CAWKMRDRASPLHF

size: .
D: .
J: TRBJ2-5
V: TRBV7-6
DNA: TGTGCCAGCAGCCGAGGGACGGAAGAGACCCAGTACTTC
CDR3: CASSRGTEETQYF

size: once
D: .
J: TRBJ1-5
V: TRBV2
DNA: TGTGCCAGCAGTGAATCGGCAGGGGCCTACAATCAGCCCCAGCATTTT
CDR3: CASSESAGAYNQPQHF

size: .
D: .
J: TRBJ1-1
V: TRBV7-6
DNA: TGTGCCAGCAGTCGGGGGAACACTGAAGCTTTCTTT
CDR3: CASSRGNTEAFF

size: .
D: .
J: TRBJ1-6
V: TRBV4-3
DNA: TGCGCCAGCAGCCAAGGGGCGGCGGGGGATTCACCCCTCCACTTT
CDR3: CASSQGAAGDSPLHF

size: few
D: .
J: TRBJ2-7
V: TRBV6-6
DNA: TGTGCCAGCAGTTACGCGGGCAGGGCCTACGAGCAGTACTTC
CDR3: CASSYAGRAYEQYF

size: .
D: TRBD1
J: TRBJ1-2
V: TRBV27
DNA: TGTGCCAGCAGTCCCGGGACAGGGCAGGGCTACACCTTC
CDR3: CASSPGTGQGYTF

size: .
D: TRBD1
J: TRBJ2-3
V: TRBV28
DNA: TGTGCCAGCCGCTCCGGGACAGGGTATACAGATACGCAGTATTTT
CDR3: CASRSGTGYTDTQYF

size: .
D: .
J: TRBJ2-1
V: TRBV29-1
DNA: TGCAGCGGATCCGACTGGAGCTCCTACAATGAGCAGTTCTTC
CDR3: CSGSDWSSYNEQFF

size: .
D: .
J: TRBJ2-2
V: TRBV7-9
DNA: TGTGCCAGCAGCTTAGGGGCCACCGGGGAGCTGTTTTTT
CDR3: CASSLGATGELFF